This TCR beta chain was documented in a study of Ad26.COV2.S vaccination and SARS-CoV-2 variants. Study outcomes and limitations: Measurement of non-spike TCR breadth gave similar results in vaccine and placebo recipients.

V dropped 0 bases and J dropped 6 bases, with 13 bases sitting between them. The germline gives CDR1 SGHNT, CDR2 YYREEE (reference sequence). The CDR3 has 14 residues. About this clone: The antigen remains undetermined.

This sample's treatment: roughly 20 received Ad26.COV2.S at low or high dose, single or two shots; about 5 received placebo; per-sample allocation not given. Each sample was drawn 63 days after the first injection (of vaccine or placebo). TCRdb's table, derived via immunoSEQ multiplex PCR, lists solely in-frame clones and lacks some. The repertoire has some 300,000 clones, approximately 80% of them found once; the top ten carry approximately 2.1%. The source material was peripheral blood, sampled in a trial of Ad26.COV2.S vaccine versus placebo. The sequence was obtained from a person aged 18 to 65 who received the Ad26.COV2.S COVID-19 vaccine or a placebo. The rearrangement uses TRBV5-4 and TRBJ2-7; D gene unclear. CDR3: CASSLAGSVREQYF. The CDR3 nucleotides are TGTGCCAGCAGCTTGGCAGGTTCGGTCCGCGAGCAGTACTTC.